This TCR beta chain stems from a study of blood T cell repertoires in COVID-19. On this clone itself: The junction does not match germline at one end; this may be a read error.

How the authors handled the data: From reference gene primer amplification, estimates of nucleated cell counts were derived. Repertoires were generated with immunoSEQ multiplex PCR, while TCRdb's copy carries only in-frame clones and drops some. The V and J calls and the clone size are those of that table, but D and trimming were determined from the DNA. The data show about 40,000 clones, about 79% seen once. The clonotype originates from an older woman with acute or convalescent COVID-19. Sequencing was carried out using peripheral blood.

CDR3 nucleotide sequence: TGTGCCAGCAGGGTTCAGGGATTAGGTGGGAACTATGGCCACACCTTC. This codes for CASRVQGLGGNYGHTF. V and J are TRBV2 and TRBJ1-2; maybe TRBD1 (5 bases). From germline, CDR1 is SNHLY and CDR2 FYNNEI. The CDR3 is made up of 16 amino acids.